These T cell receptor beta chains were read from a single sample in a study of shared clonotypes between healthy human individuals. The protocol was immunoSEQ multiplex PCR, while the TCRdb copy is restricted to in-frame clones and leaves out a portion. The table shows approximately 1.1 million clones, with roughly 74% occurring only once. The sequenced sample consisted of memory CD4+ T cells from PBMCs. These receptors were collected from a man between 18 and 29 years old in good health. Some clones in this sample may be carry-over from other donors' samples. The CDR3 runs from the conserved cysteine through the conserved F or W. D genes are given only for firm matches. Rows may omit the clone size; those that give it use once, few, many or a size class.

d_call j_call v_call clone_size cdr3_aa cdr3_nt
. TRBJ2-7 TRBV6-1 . CASSSGHPYEQYF TGTGCCAGCAGTTCGGGACACCCCTACGAGCAGTACTTC
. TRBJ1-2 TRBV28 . CASTEGGGNYGYTF TGTGCCAGCACCGAAGGGGGGGGGAACTATGGCTACACCTTC
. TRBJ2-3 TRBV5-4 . CASRLTALASTDTQYF TGTGCCAGCAGACTGACAGCACTAGCAAGCACAGATACGCAGTATTTT
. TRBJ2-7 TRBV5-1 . CASSSQQGRGRSYEQYF TGCGCCAGCAGCTCGCAACAGGGCCGGGGTCGCTCCTACGAGCAGTACTTC
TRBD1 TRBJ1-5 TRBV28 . CASRLTTGRGNQPQHF TGTGCCAGCAGACTAACGACAGGGCGGGGCAATCAGCCCCAGCATTTT
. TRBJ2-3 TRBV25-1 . CASNGQTDTQYF TGTGCCAGCAACGGCCAAACAGATACGCAGTATTTT
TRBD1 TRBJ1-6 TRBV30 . CAWNVAGGSPLHF TGTGCCTGGAACGTGGCAGGGGGGTCACCCCTCCACTTT
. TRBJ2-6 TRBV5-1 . CASSLGTGANVLTF TGCGCCAGCAGCCTCGGGACTGGGGCCAACGTCCTGACTTTC
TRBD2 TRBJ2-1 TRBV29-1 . CSAKSGLGSSYNEQFF TGCAGCGCTAAATCGGGACTAGGGTCCTCCTACAATGAGCAGTTCTTC
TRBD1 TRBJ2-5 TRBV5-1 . CASSGTGGSETQYF TGCGCCAGCAGTGGGACAGGGGGTTCAGAGACCCAGTACTTC
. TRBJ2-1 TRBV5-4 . CASSKDSQNGNEQFF TGTGCCAGCAGCAAGGACTCGCAAAACGGCAATGAGCAGTTCTTC
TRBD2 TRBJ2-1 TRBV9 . CASSRPGLAGDNEQFF TGTGCCAGCAGTCGTCCGGGACTAGCGGGAGACAATGAGCAGTTCTTC
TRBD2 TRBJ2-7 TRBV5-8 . CASQGLAYEQYF TGTGCCAGCCAGGGACTAGCCTACGAGCAGTACTTC
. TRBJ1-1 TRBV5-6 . CASSTLLNRETNTEAFF TGTGCCAGCAGCACACTCCTTAACAGGGAGACGAACACTGAAGCTTTCTTT
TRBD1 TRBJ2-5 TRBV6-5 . CASSSGTGGKETQYF TGTGCCAGCAGTTCCGGGACAGGGGGGAAAGAGACCCAGTACTTC
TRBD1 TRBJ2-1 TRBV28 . CASSPWTDRDGDEQFF TGTGCCAGCAGTCCCTGGACGGACAGGGACGGCGATGAGCAGTTCTTC
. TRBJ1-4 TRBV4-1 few CASSQLTGLFATNEKLFF TGCGCCAGCAGCCAACTTACAGGTCTCTTTGCAACTAATGAAAAACTGTTTTTT
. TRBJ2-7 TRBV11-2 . CASSLGRNSGEQYF TGTGCCAGCAGCTTAGGCCGGAATAGTGGCGAGCAGTACTTC
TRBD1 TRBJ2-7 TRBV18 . CASSPSQGWSYEQYF TGTGCCAGCTCACCGTCACAGGGGTGGTCTTACGAGCAGTACTTC
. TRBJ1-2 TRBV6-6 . CASSQGANYGYTF TGTGCCAGCAGTCAGGGTGCTAACTATGGCTACACCTTC
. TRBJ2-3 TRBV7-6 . CASSSKVWDPSSTDTQYF TGTGCCAGCAGCTCAAAGGTGTGGGACCCTTCTAGCACAGATACGCAGTATTTT
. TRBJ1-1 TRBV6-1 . CASSEAGGTHNTEAFF TGTGCCAGCAGTGAAGCGGGCGGGACCCATAACACTGAAGCTTTCTTT
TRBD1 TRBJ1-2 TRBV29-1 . CSVGFGTGEGYTF TGCAGCGTTGGGTTCGGGACAGGGGAAGGCTACACCTTC
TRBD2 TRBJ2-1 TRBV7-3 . CASSLGRANNEQFF TGTGCCAGCAGCTTGGGGAGGGCCAACAATGAGCAGTTCTTC
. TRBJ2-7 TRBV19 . CARTTRWAYEQYF TGTGCCAGAACGACTAGGTGGGCCTACGAGCAGTACTTC
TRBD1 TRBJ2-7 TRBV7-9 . CASSLGQGGQYF TGTGCCAGCAGCCTCGGACAGGGAGGGCAGTACTTC
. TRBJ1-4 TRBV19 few CASSGQLDNEKLFF TGTGCCAGTAGTGGGCAGTTGGATAATGAAAAACTGTTTTTT
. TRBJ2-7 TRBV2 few CASSDPGAYEQYF TGTGCCAGCAGTGATCCAGGGGCCTACGAGCAGTACTTC
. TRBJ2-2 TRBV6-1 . CASRPGRSTGELFF TGTGCCAGCAGGCCGGGACGAAGCACCGGGGAGCTGTTTTTT
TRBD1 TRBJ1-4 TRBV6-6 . CASTLTLTGYREKLFF TGTGCCAGCACCTTGACCTTGACAGGGTATCGGGAAAAACTGTTTTTT
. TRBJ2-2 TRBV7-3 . CASSVGATRGTGELFF TGTGCCAGCAGCGTAGGGGCAACCCGCGGCACCGGGGAGCTGTTTTTT
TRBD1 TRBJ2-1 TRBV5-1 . CASSLDRTGNGHEQFF TGCGCCAGCAGCTTGGATCGGACAGGGAACGGGCATGAGCAGTTCTTC
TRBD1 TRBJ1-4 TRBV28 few CASSLTGREKLFF TGTGCCAGCAGCTTGACAGGGCGTGAAAAACTGTTTTTT
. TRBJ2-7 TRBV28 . CASRTQNEQYF TGTGCCAGCCGTACCCAAAACGAGCAGTACTTC
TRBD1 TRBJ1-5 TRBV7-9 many CASSLFQGGDQPQHF TGTGCCAGCAGCTTATTTCAAGGGGGCGATCAGCCCCAGCATTTT
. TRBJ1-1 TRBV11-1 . CASRMGGTEAFF TGTGCCAGCCGTATGGGGGGCACTGAAGCTTTCTTT
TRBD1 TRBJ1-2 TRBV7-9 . CASSFPSGRGKAGYTF TGTGCCAGCAGCTTTCCCAGCGGCAGGGGGAAGGCTGGCTACACCTTC
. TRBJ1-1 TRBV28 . CASSDLLGNTEAFF TGTGCCAGCAGTGACCTTCTGGGAAACACTGAAGCTTTCTTT
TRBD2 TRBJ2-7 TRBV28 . CASRSPRGRAYEQYF TGTGCCAGCAGGTCCCCCCGCGGGAGGGCCTACGAGCAGTACTTC
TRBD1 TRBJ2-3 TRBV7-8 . CASSWGTGKTDTQYF TGTGCCAGCAGCTGGGGGACAGGGAAGACAGATACGCAGTATTTT
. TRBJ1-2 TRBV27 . CASRSRETYGYTF TGTGCCAGCAGATCAAGAGAAACCTATGGCTACACCTTC
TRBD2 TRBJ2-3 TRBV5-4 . CASSRTSGGTDTQYF TGTGCCAGCAGCCGGACTAGCGGGGGCACAGATACGCAGTATTTT
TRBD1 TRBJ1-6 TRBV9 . CASSVTGDNSPLHF TGTGCCAGCAGCGTGACAGGGGACAATTCACCCCTCCACTTT
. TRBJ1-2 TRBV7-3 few CASSFQGAYGYTF TGTGCCAGCAGCTTCCAAGGGGCCTATGGCTACACCTTC
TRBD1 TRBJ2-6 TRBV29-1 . CSVYTGAGANVLTF TGCAGCGTCTACACAGGGGCTGGGGCCAACGTCCTGACTTTC
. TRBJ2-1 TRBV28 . CASTPISYNEQFF TGTGCCAGCACCCCCATCTCCTACAATGAGCAGTTCTTC
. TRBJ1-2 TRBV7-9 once CASSPGENYGYTF TGTGCCAGCAGCCCGGGGGAGAACTATGGCTACACCTTC
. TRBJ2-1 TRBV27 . CASSQLPGAYNEQFF TGTGCCAGCAGCCAGCTACCCGGGGCTTACAATGAGCAGTTCTTC
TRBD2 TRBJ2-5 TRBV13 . CASSLSTSRGQETQYF TGTGCCAGCAGCTTATCGACTAGCAGAGGACAAGAGACCCAGTACTTC
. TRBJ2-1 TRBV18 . CASSPSGGSFNEQFF TGTGCCAGCTCACCATCCGGGGGTAGCTTCAATGAGCAGTTCTTC
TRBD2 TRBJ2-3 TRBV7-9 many CASSGGGSGSTDTQYF TGTGCCAGCAGCGGAGGTGGTAGCGGGAGCACAGATACGCAGTATTTT
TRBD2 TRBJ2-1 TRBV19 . CASSLAGGSYNEQFF TGTGCCAGTAGTCTGGCGGGAGGGTCCTACAATGAGCAGTTCTTC
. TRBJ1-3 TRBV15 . CATSSDSFSGNTIYF TGTGCCACCAGCAGTGACTCTTTCTCTGGAAACACCATATATTTT
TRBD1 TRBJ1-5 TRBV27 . CASSLRDRGNQPQHF TGTGCCAGCAGTCTCCGGGACAGGGGCAATCAGCCCCAGCATTTT